The rows below give T cell receptor beta chains drawn from one sample of a study of OX40 agonist ivuxolimab in advanced cancers. The repertoire was sequenced with immunoSEQ multiplex PCR; TCRdb's copy has only in-frame clones and lacks some. The top ten hold 0.76% of the sample, which has tens of thousands of clones, around 86% seen once. The material was CD4+ or CD8+ T cells sorted from blood, obtained in a trial of the OX40 agonist ivuxolimab. These receptor sequences come from an adult with an advanced solid tumor such as melanoma, head and neck, liver or kidney cancer. CDR3s include the opening cysteine and the closing phenylalanine or tryptophan. D genes are given only for firm matches. A clone size is listed for some rows: how often the clone was seen (once, few, many), or a class if it is expanded.

CDR3 length: 14; D gene: -; clone size: few; J gene: TRBJ1-3; V gene: TRBV11-1; CDR3 protein: CASSSGRRGNTIYF; CDR3 DNA: TGTGCCAGCAGCTCGGGACGGCGGGGAAACACCATATATTTT
CDR3 length: 14; D gene: -; clone size: -; J gene: TRBJ2-7; V gene: TRBV10-3; CDR3 protein: CASTPGASSYEQYF; CDR3 DNA: TGTGCCAGCACACCGGGGGCGAGCTCCTACGAGCAGTACTTC
CDR3 length: 17; D gene: -; clone size: -; J gene: TRBJ2-1; V gene: TRBV21-1; CDR3 protein: CASSTTGGGCSYNEQFF; CDR3 DNA: TGTGCCAGCAGCACCACGGGGGGCGGTTGCTCCTACAATGAGCAGTTCTTC
CDR3 length: 14; D gene: TRBD2; clone size: -; J gene: TRBJ2-2; V gene: TRBV4-2; CDR3 protein: CASSQAVTSGQLFF; CDR3 DNA: TGTGCCAGCAGCCAAGCCGTAACTAGCGGGCAGCTGTTTTTT
CDR3 length: 14; D gene: TRBD2; clone size: -; J gene: TRBJ2-7; V gene: TRBV7-9; CDR3 protein: CASSLAGGPYEQYF; CDR3 DNA: TGTGCCAGCAGCTTGGCGGGAGGTCCCTACGAGCAGTACTTC
CDR3 length: 18; D gene: -; clone size: -; J gene: TRBJ1-4; V gene: TRBV9; CDR3 protein: CASSVVSPKNATNEKLFF; CDR3 DNA: TGTGCCAGCAGCGTAGTTTCCCCGAAGAATGCAACTAATGAAAAACTGTTTTTT
CDR3 length: 17; D gene: -; clone size: once; J gene: TRBJ2-7; V gene: TRBV5-1; CDR3 protein: CASSLASGGRLNYEQYF; CDR3 DNA: TGCGCCAGCAGCTTGGCCTCGGGCGGGCGGTTAAACTACGAGCAGTACTTC
CDR3 length: 16; D gene: TRBD1; clone size: -; J gene: TRBJ2-1; V gene: TRBV9; CDR3 protein: CASSVRDRAPSGEQFF; CDR3 DNA: TGTGCCAGCAGCGTACGGGACAGGGCCCCCTCCGGTGAGCAGTTCTTC
CDR3 length: 14; D gene: -; clone size: few; J gene: TRBJ1-5; V gene: TRBV7-2; CDR3 protein: CASSLGQNNQPQHF; CDR3 DNA: TGTGCCAGCAGCTTAGGGCAGAACAATCAGCCCCAGCATTTT
CDR3 length: 14; D gene: -; clone size: -; J gene: TRBJ1-2; V gene: TRBV11-2; CDR3 protein: CASTTDRTSYGYTF; CDR3 DNA: TGTGCCAGCACCACCGACAGAACGTCCTATGGCTACACCTTC
CDR3 length: 13; D gene: TRBD1; clone size: -; J gene: TRBJ1-3; V gene: TRBV9; CDR3 protein: CASSIGTADTIYF; CDR3 DNA: TGTGCCAGCAGTATAGGGACAGCAGACACCATATATTTT
CDR3 length: 17; D gene: TRBD1; clone size: few; J gene: TRBJ1-4; V gene: TRBV19; CDR3 protein: CASSIDTPGQTNEKLFF; CDR3 DNA: TGTGCCAGTAGTATAGACACCCCGGGACAGACTAATGAAAAACTGTTTTTT
CDR3 length: 15; D gene: TRBD1; clone size: once; J gene: TRBJ2-2; V gene: TRBV7-3; CDR3 protein: CASSPGQGATGELFF; CDR3 DNA: TGTGCCAGCAGCCCAGGACAGGGGGCCACCGGGGAGCTGTTTTTT
CDR3 length: 15; D gene: -; clone size: -; J gene: TRBJ2-7; V gene: TRBV18; CDR3 protein: CASSPPSRNTYEQYF; CDR3 DNA: TGTGCCAGCTCACCACCCTCCAGGAACACCTACGAGCAGTACTTC
CDR3 length: 13; D gene: -; clone size: -; J gene: TRBJ1-2; V gene: TRBV5-4; CDR3 protein: CASSADSYYGYTF; CDR3 DNA: TGTGCCAGCAGCGCGGACAGCTACTATGGCTACACCTTC
CDR3 length: 13; D gene: TRBD1; clone size: -; J gene: TRBJ1-5; V gene: TRBV19; CDR3 protein: CASSGGQYQPQHF; CDR3 DNA: TGTGCCAGTAGTGGGGGACAGTATCAGCCCCAGCATTTT
CDR3 length: 17; D gene: -; clone size: -; J gene: TRBJ2-7; V gene: TRBV2; CDR3 protein: CASSEFGGDGVDYEQYF; CDR3 DNA: TGTGCCAGCAGTGAGTTTGGCGGGGACGGGGTTGACTACGAGCAGTACTTC
CDR3 length: 13; D gene: TRBD1; clone size: -; J gene: TRBJ2-3; V gene: TRBV14; CDR3 protein: CASSGQGRDTQYF; CDR3 DNA: TGTGCCAGCTCCGGACAGGGAAGAGATACGCAGTATTTT
CDR3 length: 15; D gene: -; clone size: -; J gene: TRBJ2-3; V gene: TRBV7-2; CDR3 protein: CASSRLRGGTDTQYF; CDR3 DNA: TGTGCCAGCAGCCGACTCAGGGGGGGCACAGATACGCAGTATTTT
CDR3 length: 12; D gene: -; clone size: -; J gene: TRBJ1-2; V gene: TRBV28; CDR3 protein: CASSFGVGGYTF; CDR3 DNA: TGTGCCAGCTCTTTCGGGGTAGGTGGCTACACCTTC
CDR3 length: 14; D gene: -; clone size: few; J gene: TRBJ2-3; V gene: TRBV7-3; CDR3 protein: CASSLGGTADTQYF; CDR3 DNA: TGTGCCAGCAGCTTGGGCGGGACGGCAGATACGCAGTATTTT
CDR3 length: 15; D gene: TRBD1; clone size: -; J gene: TRBJ2-7; V gene: TRBV7-6; CDR3 protein: CASSLVGTGVHEQYF; CDR3 DNA: TGTGCCAGCAGCTTAGTGGGGACAGGGGTACACGAGCAGTACTTC
CDR3 length: 11; D gene: -; clone size: -; J gene: TRBJ2-7; V gene: TRBV30; CDR3 protein: CAWSVGQEQYF; CDR3 DNA: TGTGCCTGGAGTGTGGGCCAAGAGCAGTACTTC
CDR3 length: 15; D gene: TRBD1; clone size: -; J gene: TRBJ1-3; V gene: TRBV19; CDR3 protein: CASRPTGESGNTIYF; CDR3 DNA: TGTGCCAGTAGGCCAACAGGGGAGTCGGGAAACACCATATATTTT
CDR3 length: 14; D gene: -; clone size: -; J gene: TRBJ1-5; V gene: TRBV5-5; CDR3 protein: CASSPTAGRMPQHF; CDR3 DNA: TGTGCCAGCAGCCCTACAGCGGGTCGGATGCCCCAGCATTTT
CDR3 length: 15; D gene: TRBD2; clone size: -; J gene: TRBJ2-1; V gene: TRBV19; CDR3 protein: CASRNGLAGGNEQFF; CDR3 DNA: TGTGCCAGTAGAAATGGACTAGCGGGGGGAAATGAGCAGTTCTTC
CDR3 length: 15; D gene: -; clone size: -; J gene: TRBJ1-1; V gene: TRBV6-4; CDR3 protein: CASSVRGGGITEAFF; CDR3 DNA: TGTGCCAGCAGTGTCCGGGGAGGGGGGATCACTGAAGCTTTCTTT
CDR3 length: 15; D gene: -; clone size: -; J gene: TRBJ1-5; V gene: TRBV19; CDR3 protein: CASSIIRQSNQPQHF; CDR3 DNA: TGTGCCAGTAGTATAATTCGACAGAGCAATCAGCCCCAGCATTTT
CDR3 length: 14; D gene: TRBD2; clone size: -; J gene: TRBJ2-3; V gene: TRBV2; CDR3 protein: CASSPSGNQDTQYF; CDR3 DNA: TGTGCCAGCAGTCCTAGCGGGAACCAAGATACGCAGTATTTT
CDR3 length: 13; D gene: -; clone size: -; J gene: TRBJ2-7; V gene: TRBV7-3; CDR3 protein: CASSLGFGYEQYF; CDR3 DNA: TGTGCCAGCAGCTTAGGGTTCGGCTACGAGCAGTACTTC
CDR3 length: 12; D gene: -; clone size: -; J gene: TRBJ2-5; V gene: TRBV19; CDR3 protein: CASSTTKETQYF; CDR3 DNA: TGTGCCAGTAGTACGACTAAAGAGACCCAGTACTTC
CDR3 length: 15; D gene: -; clone size: -; J gene: TRBJ1-1; V gene: TRBV7-6; CDR3 protein: CASSSEAGGNTEAFF; CDR3 DNA: TGTGCCAGCAGCTCAGAGGCAGGCGGGAACACTGAAGCTTTCTTT
CDR3 length: 13; D gene: -; clone size: -; J gene: TRBJ1-1; V gene: TRBV9; CDR3 protein: CASSRLFDTEAFF; CDR3 DNA: TGTGCCAGCAGCCGGCTCTTTGACACTGAAGCTTTCTTT
CDR3 length: 14; D gene: -; clone size: -; J gene: TRBJ2-3; V gene: TRBV19; CDR3 protein: CASSSAPGTDTQYF; CDR3 DNA: TGTGCCAGTAGTAGCGCGCCAGGGACAGATACGCAGTATTTT
CDR3 length: 14; D gene: -; clone size: -; J gene: TRBJ1-2; V gene: TRBV28; CDR3 protein: CASSSSVINYGYTF; CDR3 DNA: TGTGCCAGCAGTTCCTCTGTTATTAACTATGGCTACACCTTC
CDR3 length: 14; D gene: -; clone size: -; J gene: TRBJ2-3; V gene: TRBV7-8; CDR3 protein: CASSSGTPTDTQYF; CDR3 DNA: TGTGCCAGCAGCTCCGGGACTCCCACAGATACGCAGTATTTT